Presented here are 10 T cell receptor beta chains from one specimen sequenced in a study of blood T cell repertoires in COVID-19 (dated by TCRdb to about 2020). Libraries came from the immunoSEQ multiplex PCR assay. TCRdb mirrors the immuneACCESS table, restricted to in-frame sequences. Some clones are absent from its copies; in checked studies, under half trace to an unresolved V gene, and the reason for the others is unknown. The sample table contains over 200,000 clones; only one count was recorded for 80% to 90% of them. The top ten constitute more than 9% of the sample. Material: peripheral blood. These receptor sequences come from a man between 45 and 60 years old with COVID-19, enrolled during active disease.

This clone was seen a single time. The genes are TRBV15 and TRBJ2-3, with D tentatively TRBD2 (6 bases). The CDR3 sequence is 16 residues long. The ends were cut back, 4 bases at V and 1 base at J, with 15 bases in the middle. Germline-derived CDR1 and CDR2 are LNHNV and YYDKDF (reference sequence). The CDR3, as DNA: TGTGCCACCAGCAAAGCGGGCGGCCCTGGCACAGATACGCAGTATTTT. This sequence encodes CATSKAGGPGTDTQYF.

This clone has only a few counts. The chain employs TRBV12-3 or TRBV12-4 and TRBJ1-5; D is ambiguous. CDR3 length equals 12 residues. Trimming stripped 9 bases from V and 8 bases from J, with 14 bases between. DNA of the CDR3: TGTGCCAGTCGGGTAGCCGCTGAGCCCCAGCATTTT. Translation gives CASRVAAEPQHF.

This sequence joins TRBV19 and TRBJ2-7, with D possibly TRBD2 on 7 matching bases. This CDR3 is built from 13 residues. V lost 3 bases and J lost 7, with 13 bases in between. Germline V gives CDR1 LNHDA, CDR2 SQIVND (reference sequence). The CDR3 protein is CASSIGGGEEQYF. CDR3 nucleotides: TGTGCCAGTAGTATTGGGGGGGGCGAAGAGCAGTACTTC. Drawing the rest from reference TRBV19 and TRBJ2-7, the complete variable domain is DGGITQSPKYLFRKEGQNVTLSCEQNLNHDAMYWYRQDPGQGLRLIYYSQIVNDFQKGDIAEGYSVSREKKESFPLTVTSAQKNPTAFYLCASSIGGGEEQYFGPGTRLTVT.

The chain couples TRBV6-6 to TRBJ2-7, with 8 bases aligning to TRBD2. Per germline, CDR1 MNHNY and CDR2 SVGAGI (reference sequence). The CDR3 sequence is 15 residues long. The V gene end was trimmed by 6 bases and the J gene end by 2 bases; junction bases not matched to a gene: 9. CDR3 region: CASRKKREPTYEQYF. DNA for the CDR3: TGTGCCAGCAGAAAAAAGCGGGAGCCTACCTACGAGCAGTACTTC.

The V call is TRBV6-1, the J call TRBJ2-7; 7 positions agree with TRBD2. Germline-derived CDR1 and CDR2 are MNHNS and SASEGT. J gave up 2 bases and V 1 base, and 14 bases lay outside the gene matches. The CDR3 covers 18 residues. DNA for the CDR3: TGTGCCAGCAGTGAAGGGAACCAGTGGGGAGGGAACACCTACGAGCAGTACTTC. This codes for CASSEGNQWGGNTYEQYF.

The chain combines TRBV7-9 with TRBJ1-4; no clear D. V was shortened by 5 bases and J by 8 bases, with 15 bases between the two germline ends. Germline values: CDR1 SEHNR, CDR2 FQNEAQ (reference sequence). This CDR3 spans 14 amino acids. The chain's CDR3 is CASSADISPEKLFF. DNA of the CDR3: TGTGCCAGCAGCGCCGACATAAGTCCGGAAAAACTGTTTTTT.

The genes are TRBV10-1 and TRBJ2-3, with 9 bases matching TRBD2. CDR3 size: 13 residues. The ends lost 11 bases at V and 4 bases at J; junction bases unmatched: 7. Germline V gene sequence: CDR1 WNHNN, CDR2 SYGVQD (reference sequence). This CDR3 is CAGAGGPADTQYF. As DNA, the CDR3 is TGCGCCGGGGCGGGGGGGCCGGCAGATACGCAGTATTTT.

The CDR3 reads CASSPNRMDEQFF. CDR3 in DNA: TGTGCCAGCAGCCCTAACCGCATGGATGAGCAGTTCTTC. V and J are TRBV3-1 (or the pseudogene TRBV3-2) and TRBJ2-1, with D hard to call. Trimming removed 4 bases from V and 8 bases from J, with 12 bases in between. The CDR3 spans 13 residues. The V gene's germline CDR1 is LGHDT and CDR2 YNNKEL (reference sequence).

V is TRBV19 and J is TRBJ2-5; 8 bases line up with TRBD2. Germline lookup yields CDR1 LNHDA and CDR2 SQIVND (reference sequence). J was trimmed by 5 bases and V by 3 bases; bases with no gene match: 5. CDR3 length: 14 amino acids. The DNA for the CDR3 is TGTGCCAGTAGTATTAGTAGCGGGACTGAGACCCAGTACTTC. Residues: CASSISSGTETQYF.

The CDR3 spells CASSLEGADYEQYF. The DNA for the CDR3 is TGTGCCAGCAGCTTAGAAGGGGCTGACTACGAGCAGTACTTC. This chain links TRBV7-8 with TRBJ2-7; tentative D call: TRBD1 (5 bases). Trimming removed 1 base from V and 3 bases from J, with 10 bases in between. Germline V CDR1 and CDR2: SGHVS, FQNEAQ. This CDR3 contains 14 residues.